The rows below give T cell receptor beta chains drawn from one sample of a study of T cells after yellow fever vaccination. TCRdb called the 5' RACE reads again in MiXCR, with one record for every CDR3 protein. The sample has 65,000 to 90,000 distinct CDR3 sequences, 10% to 15% seen once. The material was CD8+ T cells not binding an NS4B(214-222) dextramer, sorted from PBMCs, obtained 21 days after the first yellow fever vaccination. The receptors shown here come from a man aged 18 to 30 who received the YFV17D yellow fever vaccine. CDR3s include the opening cysteine and the closing phenylalanine or tryptophan. The order of the fields is clone size, V gene, D gene, CDR3 length, J gene, CDR3 protein, CDR3 DNA. The D gene is left open where the match is weak. Size is omitted from some rows. Given values are once, few, many or a class for expanded clones.

once,TRBV7-9,-,16,TRBJ2-2,CASSPGTYANTGELFF,TGTGCCAGCAGTCCAGGGACGTACGCGAACACCGGGGAGCTGTTTTTT
medium-sized,TRBV4-2,TRBD2,16,TRBJ2-3,CASSQALAGGTDTQYF,TGTGCCAGCAGCCAAGCACTAGCGGGGGGTACAGATACGCAGTATTTT
many,TRBV12-3/TRBV12-4,TRBD1,16,TRBJ2-2,CASSPPRGINTGELFF,TGTGCCAGCAGTCCCCCCAGGGGGATTAACACCGGGGAGCTGTTTTTT
few,TRBV14,-,12,TRBJ2-3,CASSWFRDTQYF,TGTGCCAGCAGCTGGTTTCGTGATACGCAGTATTTT
few,TRBV4-3,-,15,TRBJ2-7,CASSQVPPQTHEQYF,TGCGCCAGCAGCCAAGTTCCCCCTCAGACCCACGAGCAGTACTTC
-,TRBV20-1,TRBD2,13,TRBJ2-1,CSERLADYNEQFF,TGCAGTGAAAGACTAGCGGACTACAATGAGCAGTTCTTC
many,TRBV7-6,TRBD2,17,TRBJ2-1,CASSHPLGGTSGGEQFF,TGTGCCAGCAGTCACCCCTTGGGGGGGACTAGTGGAGGTGAGCAGTTCTTC
few,TRBV4-1,TRBD1,15,TRBJ2-7,CASSQEGRGIREQYF,TGCGCCAGCAGCCAAGAAGGCAGGGGGATACGTGAGCAGTACTTC
few,TRBV21-1,-,14,TRBJ1-2,CASSMEPRVVAYTF,TGTGCCAGCAGCATGGAACCTAGGGTTGTAGCCTACACCTTC
-,TRBV19,-,14,TRBJ1-5,CASSMGGNNQPQHF,TGTGCCAGTAGCATGGGAGGGAACAATCAGCCCCAGCATTTT
few,TRBV6-5,-,15,TRBJ2-2,CASSYFLANTGELFF,TGTGCCAGCAGTTACTTCCTGGCGAACACCGGGGAGCTGTTTTTT
-,TRBV10-3,-,14,TRBJ1-5,CAISEGGSNQPQHF,TGTGCCATCAGTGAGGGCGGAAGCAATCAGCCCCAGCATTTT
-,TRBV7-8,-,13,TRBJ2-3,CASSSAPTDTQYF,TGTGCCAGCAGCTCCGCCCCCACAGATACGCAGTATTTT
few,TRBV12-3/TRBV12-4,TRBD1,12,TRBJ1-4,CASGTGAEKLFF,TGTGCCAGCGGGACAGGGGCTGAAAAACTGTTTTTT
few,TRBV30,-,12,TRBJ1-1,CAWTLKGNEAFF,TGTGCCTGGACCCTTAAGGGGAATGAAGCTTTCTTT
-,TRBV4-1,TRBD1,16,TRBJ1-2,CASSHPGEGQIYGYTF,TGCGCCAGCAGCCATCCCGGCGAGGGACAGATCTATGGCTACACCTTC
few,TRBV4-1,-,21,TRBJ2-3,CASSQDPPGGAIDSSTDTQYF,TGCGCCAGCAGCCAAGATCCCCCTGGCGGGGCGATTGACTCTAGCACAGATACGCAGTATTTT
few,TRBV4-3,-,15,TRBJ2-7,CASSQITGLGYEQYF,TGCGCCAGCAGCCAGATTACCGGATTAGGGTACGAGCAGTACTTC
few,TRBV6-1,-,16,TRBJ2-2,CASSPGLSANTGELFF,TGTGCCAGCAGTCCGGGACTTTCCGCGAACACCGGGGAGCTGTTTTTT
-,TRBV5-1,TRBD2,16,TRBJ2-3,CASAMTSGGFADTQYF,TGCGCCAGCGCAATGACTAGCGGGGGATTTGCAGATACGCAGTATTTT
few,TRBV12-3/TRBV12-4,-,12,TRBJ2-1,CASTRVIDEQFF,TGTGCCAGCACGCGGGTGATCGATGAGCAGTTCTTC
-,TRBV4-1,TRBD1,15,TRBJ2-2,CASSLRQGSTGELFF,TGCGCCAGCAGCCTAAGACAGGGTTCCACCGGGGAGCTGTTTTTT
few,TRBV7-9,-,15,TRBJ1-2,CASSSQEDGLGGYTF,TGTGCCAGCAGCTCACAGGAGGACGGGTTAGGTGGCTACACCTTC
-,TRBV7-2,-,16,TRBJ2-2,CASSLEFTTGSGELFF,TGTGCCAGCAGCTTAGAGTTTACGACCGGGAGCGGGGAGCTGTTTTTT
-,TRBV6-1,TRBD1,16,TRBJ2-6,CASVAGGVAGANVLTF,TGTGCCAGCGTGGCAGGGGGTGTAGCAGGGGCCAACGTCCTGACTTTC
-,TRBV3-1,TRBD1,15,TRBJ2-5,CACSQAGTGSETQYF,TGTGCCTGCAGCCAGGCGGGGACAGGGTCCGAGACCCAGTACTTC
many,TRBV20-1,-,12,TRBJ2-5,CSATWVEETQYF,TGCAGTGCTACGTGGGTTGAAGAGACCCAGTACTTC
-,TRBV5-1,-,18,TRBJ1-2,CASSLAPQVGVSNYGYTF,TGCGCCAGCAGCTTGGCGCCACAGGTCGGGGTTTCTAACTATGGCTACACCTTC
-,TRBV19,-,15,TRBJ2-7,CASSIWGEGENEQYF,TGTGCCAGTAGTATCTGGGGAGAGGGCGAGAACGAGCAGTACTTC
-,TRBV7-8,TRBD2,16,TRBJ2-1,CASSLYVAGGQNEQFF,TGTGCCAGCAGCTTATATGTGGCGGGGGGGCAAAATGAGCAGTTCTTC
few,TRBV28,-,16,TRBJ1-5,CASSLGPANSNQPQHF,TGTGCCAGCAGTTTAGGGCCAGCTAATAGCAATCAGCCCCAGCATTTT
-,TRBV4-1,TRBD1,14,TRBJ1-2,CASSQPGTGYGYTF,TGCGCCAGCAGCCAACCTGGGACAGGCTATGGCTACACCTTC
many,TRBV4-1,TRBD2,14,TRBJ2-1,CASSQPLADNEQFF,TGCGCCAGCAGCCAACCTCTAGCGGACAATGAGCAGTTCTTC
few,TRBV12-3/TRBV12-4,-,15,TRBJ2-1,CASSLGESSYNEQFF,TGTGCCAGCAGCTTAGGAGAAAGCTCCTACAATGAGCAGTTCTTC
-,TRBV6-5,-,16,TRBJ2-1,CASSYSRVYSYNEQFF,TGTGCCAGCAGTTACTCGAGGGTATACTCCTACAATGAGCAGTTCTTC
-,TRBV4-3,-,14,TRBJ1-5,CASSQGGLGQPQHF,TGCGCCAGCAGCCAAGGGGGCTTGGGTCAGCCCCAGCATTTT
few,TRBV4-2,-,13,TRBJ2-7,CASSQESAYEQYF,TGTGCCAGCAGCCAAGAGTCTGCCTACGAGCAGTACTTC
few,TRBV27,-,13,TRBJ2-3,CASSLDGADTQYF,TGTGCCAGCAGTCTGGACGGCGCAGATACGCAGTATTTT
few,TRBV4-1,TRBD1,13,TRBJ1-1,CASSQVPDRGIIF,TGCGCCAGCAGCCAAGTTCCGGACAGGGGGATTATCTTT
few,TRBV20-1,-,14,TRBJ1-5,CSARVRQVGQPQHF,TGCAGTGCTAGAGTCCGACAGGTCGGTCAGCCCCAGCATTTT